This entry concerns a single T cell receptor (beta chain). The source of the sample is a study of shared clonotypes between healthy human individuals. Measured with immunoSEQ multiplex PCR; TCRdb has only the in-frame clones, and not every one. The sample lists about 450,000 clones, 65% to 80% seen once, with 9.5% to 15% in the top ten. After removal of 4 bases from V and 6 bases from J, the junction contained 3 bases not matched to a gene. Germline CDR1 reads SGHRS; CDR2 reads YFSETQ. This CDR3 contains 14 residues. V gene TRBV5-1 combines with J gene TRBJ2-7; 14 bases are shared with TRBD2. The TCR originated in a woman aged 40-49 years in good health. Some clones in this sample may be carry-over from other donors' samples. The sequencing sample was made of PBMCs. CDR3 protein: CASSAGLAGGEQYF. CDR3 sequence (DNA): TGCGCCAGCAGCGCTGGACTAGCGGGAGGCGAGCAGTACTTC.